This T cell receptor beta chain emerged from a study of blood T cell repertoires in COVID-19. This table comes from immunoSEQ multiplex PCR, and its TCRdb copy is limited to in-frame clones, with some not included. The profile shows a few hundred thousand clones, 80% to 85% of them singletons. The CDR3 covers 13 residues. Per the germline V gene, CDR1 is MNHEY and CDR2 is SMNVEV (reference sequence). V was pared by 8 bases and J by 4 bases, with 13 bases between. The material sequenced was peripheral blood. This TCR was sampled from a woman over 75 with COVID-19, enrolled during active disease. The chain recombines TRBV27 with TRBJ2-3, with no clear D. CDR3 DNA sequence: TGTGCCAGCTCCCTCGGGTGGGCAGATACGCAGTATTTT. Translated: CASSLGWADTQYF.